This is a list of T cell receptor beta chains from one sample in a study of blood T cell repertoires in COVID-19. Clones were read by immunoSEQ multiplex PCR, and TCRdb kept only the in-frame ones, dropping some. The sample consists of about 82,000 clones, about 80% of them appearing once. The sequenced sample consisted of peripheral blood. The receptors come from a woman between 35 and 50 years old with active or convalescent COVID-19. The CDR3 runs from the conserved cysteine through the conserved F or W. The order of the fields is clone size, D gene, J gene, V gene, CDR3 DNA, CDR3 protein. The D gene is left open where the match is weak. Clone size, where shown, is once, few, many, or a class for clones that have expanded.

few | - | TRBJ2-7 | TRBV11-2 | TGTGCCAGCAGCTTTGGAGGGAACGAGCAGTACTTC | CASSFGGNEQYF
- | TRBD1 | TRBJ2-2 | TRBV24-1 | TGTGCCACAGTTGCAGGGGGCGGCGGGGAGCTGTTTTTT | CATVAGGGGELFF
- | - | TRBJ1-2 | TRBV4-3 | TGCGCCAGCAGCCAAGACGGGGGAGGAGGTGGCTACACCTTC | CASSQDGGGGGYTF
- | - | TRBJ2-3 | TRBV24-1 | TGTGCCACCAGTGTAGGGCGGACAAGCACAGATACGCAGTATTTT | CATSVGRTSTDTQYF
- | - | TRBJ1-5 | TRBV18 | TGTGCCAGCTCACCGGGCCTCCAGCCCCAGCATTTT | CASSPGLQPQHF
- | TRBD2 | TRBJ2-2 | TRBV28 | TGTGCCAGCAGGATCACTAGCGGGGGCACCGGGGAGCTGTTTTTT | CASRITSGGTGELFF
- | TRBD1 | TRBJ1-5 | TRBV2 | TGTGCCAGCACCGGGACAGATGAGGGTCAGCCCCAGCATTTT | CASTGTDEGQPQHF
- | - | TRBJ1-2 | TRBV28 | TGTGCCAGCAGTACTGGCCGCGGCGTTCAAGGCTACACCTTC | CASSTGRGVQGYTF
- | TRBD1 | TRBJ1-3 | TRBV11-2 | TGTGCCAGCAGCCGGGACAGGGGAAACACCATATATTTT | CASSRDRGNTIYF
- | TRBD2 | TRBJ2-1 | TRBV7-9 | TGTGCCAGCAGCTTAACTAGCGGGGACAATGAGCAGTTCTTC | CASSLTSGDNEQFF
- | - | TRBJ2-3 | TRBV14 | TGTGCCAGCAGCAGCAGGGTCCCCACAGATACGCAGTATTTT | CASSSRVPTDTQYF
- | TRBD1 | TRBJ1-2 | TRBV4-3 | TGCGCCAGCAGCCCCTGGACAGGGGCGAACTATGGCTACACCTTC | CASSPWTGANYGYTF
- | TRBD1 | TRBJ2-2 | TRBV6-5 | TGTGCCAGTAAAATTACAGGGGGCGCGACCGGGGAGCTGTTTTTT | CASKITGGATGELFF
few | - | TRBJ1-5 | TRBV2 | TGTGCCAGCAGTTGGGCCACTTCTAGCAATCAGCCCCAGCATTTT | CASSWATSSNQPQHF
- | - | TRBJ2-7 | TRBV3-1/TRBV3-2 | TGTGCCAGCAGCCAAGGCCCGACAGTTACCTACGAGCAGTACTTC | CASSQGPTVTYEQYF
- | - | TRBJ1-1 | TRBV2 | TGTGCCCTCGGAGGGGATACTGAAGCTTTCTTT | CALGGDTEAFF